One sample yielded the 19 T cell receptor beta chains listed below, sequenced in a study of T-cell memory formation after mild COVID-19. TCRdb itself ran the 5' RACE reads through MiXCR, one entry per CDR3 protein. The repertoire holds under 300,000 distinct CDR3 sequences, with roughly 8.2% as singletons. The material sequenced was PBMCs or a T cell subset sorted from them (not recorded which). The receptors stem from a man younger than 35 who had mild COVID-19 (a few samples of this study predate the infection). Cell type and time point are not known.

The chain is built from TRBV24-1 and TRBJ2-3; perhaps TRBD2 as D (6 bases). Germline loops: CDR1 KGHDR, CDR2 SFDVKD. The CDR3 extends over 15 amino acids. V gave up 7 bases and J gave up 8 bases, with 21 bases separating them. The CDR3 loop is CATSPGLPEPGTQYF. The CDR3 DNA reads as TGTGCCACCAGCCCCGGACTACCTGAACCGGGTACGCAGTATTTT.

The chain employs TRBV5-1 and TRBJ2-5; D uncertain. The germline gives CDR1 SGHRS, CDR2 YFSETQ. V gave up 5 bases and J gave up 4 bases, with 0 bases separating them. The CDR3 is 9 amino acids. The CDR3 here is CASRETQYF. In DNA form, the CDR3 reads TGCGCCAGCAGAGAGACCCAGTACTTC.

This clonotype has ten or more counts. The chain employs TRBV11-2 and TRBJ1-1; 8 nucleotides line up with TRBD1. Trimming cost V 4 bases and J 5 bases; bases outside gene matches: 6. Germline V gives CDR1 SGHAT, CDR2 FQNNGV. The CDR3 sequence is 14 residues long. The CDR3 protein is CASSYRQGSTEAFF. As DNA, the CDR3 is TGTGCCAGCAGCTACCGACAGGGGTCGACTGAAGCTTTCTTT.

This clonotype was picked up a small number of times. V and J are TRBV7-3 and TRBJ1-5; no definite D call. The CDR3 is made up of 13 amino acids. Per the germline V gene, CDR1 is SGHTA and CDR2 is FQGTGA. Trimming pared 5 bases from V and 7 bases from J, leaving 12 bases between. The CDR3 reads CASSTDPGQPQHF. The CDR3 DNA sequence: TGTGCCAGCAGCACCGATCCGGGGCAGCCCCAGCATTTT.

Many counts were recorded for this clonotype. The V call is TRBV4-3, the J call TRBJ2-3; D might be TRBD1 (5 bases). There are 17 residues in the CDR3. V was clipped by 0 bases and J by 4 bases, with 17 bases between them. In germline, CDR1 is LGHNA, CDR2 YSLEER. CDR3 DNA sequence: TGCGCCAGCAGCCAAGAATTACAGGCCGGATTCGCAGATACGCAGTATTTT. Its protein product is CASSQELQAGFADTQYF.

The gene calls are TRBV27 and TRBJ2-7; D may be TRBD1 or TRBD2 (5 bases each). The CDR3 covers 14 residues. V lost 5 bases and J 3 bases, leaving 14 bases between the germline ends. Germline CDR1 is MNHEY and CDR2 is SMNVEV (reference sequence). Here the CDR3 reads CASSPSRTSYEQYF. In DNA, the CDR3 is TGTGCCAGCAGTCCTAGCCGGACAAGCTACGAGCAGTACTTC.

This sequence joins TRBV24-1 and TRBJ2-3; tentatively, D is TRBD2 (5 bases). The V end was cut by 8 bases, the J end by 3 bases, with 14 bases between. From germline, CDR1 is KGHDR and CDR2 SFDVKD. This CDR3 region has 14 residues. CDR3 amino acids: CATKKTGETDTQYF. The CDR3 bases are TGTGCCACCAAAAAGACTGGGGAGACAGATACGCAGTATTTT.

The chain uses TRBV5-1 and TRBJ1-1, with unresolved D. CDR1 and CDR2 (germline): SGHRS, YFSETQ. V was cut by 5 bases and J by 1 base, with 9 bases left in between. The CDR3 has 13 amino acids. Here the CDR3 reads CASRFDANTEAFF. CDR3 coding DNA: TGCGCCAGCAGGTTTGATGCGAACACTGAAGCTTTCTTT. The full variable domain, rest sourced from reference TRBV5-1 and TRBJ1-1, is KAGVTQTPRYLIKTRGQQVTLSCSPISGHRSVSWYQQTPGQGLQFLFEYFSETQRNKGNFPGRFSGRQFSNSRSEMNVSTLELGDSALYLCASRFDANTEAFFGQGTRLTVV.

The sample holds many counts of this clonotype. The genes are TRBV24-1 and TRBJ2-1, with TRBD1 matching 7 bases. The CDR3 extends over 15 amino acids. V dropped 4 bases and J dropped 8; count of bases not matched to a gene: 10. Germline loops: CDR1 KGHDR, CDR2 SFDVKD. The CDR3 protein is CATSDPHRGLDEQFF. CDR3 in DNA: TGTGCCACCAGTGACCCCCACAGGGGATTGGATGAGCAGTTCTTC.

The chain is built from TRBV5-1 and TRBJ1-6, with 9 bases fitting TRBD1. There are 16 residues in the CDR3. V shed 4 bases, J shed 8 bases, and the junction held 10 bases outside the gene matches. In germline, CDR1 is SGHRS, CDR2 YFSETQ. Written as DNA, the CDR3 is TGCGCCAGCAGCCCCCGGGACAGGGCGGAATATTCACCCCTCCACTTT. It is translated as CASSPRDRAEYSPLHF.

The chain employs TRBV5-1 and TRBJ2-3; no firm D call. CDR1 is SGHRS and CDR2 is YFSETQ in the germline V gene. The CDR3 has 15 residues. V was pared by 1 base and J by 0 bases, with 9 bases between. The CDR3 is CASSLSSRSTDTQYF. The CDR3 bases are TGCGCCAGCAGCTTGTCGAGCCGCAGCACAGATACGCAGTATTTT.

This clonotype has just a few counts. The V and J genes are TRBV7-8 and TRBJ2-6, with D tentatively TRBD1 or TRBD2 (5 bases each). The V end lost 3 bases, the J end lost 0 bases, and 12 bases lay between the germline ends. Germline V gene sequence: CDR1 SGHVS, CDR2 FQNEAQ. The CDR3 totals 17 residues. DNA of the CDR3: TGTGCCAGCAGCTTCCGGGGCCCGATCTCTGGGGCCAACGTCCTGACTTTC. Translated: CASSFRGPISGANVLTF.

Worth noting for this clonotype: The junction departs from germline at one end; a sequencing error may be responsible. The chain is built from TRBV5-6 and TRBJ2-1, with D possibly being TRBD1 or TRBD2 (5 bases each). CDR3 length equals 15 residues. The V gene's germline CDR1 is SGHDT and CDR2 YYEEEE. The CDR3 protein is CASTLWGSSYNEQFF. The CDR3 DNA reads as TGTGCCAGCACCTTGTGGGGGTCCTCCTACAATGAGCAGTTCTTC.

This sequence joins TRBV29-1 and TRBJ2-3; 12 nucleotides line up with TRBD2. The CDR3 consists of 16 residues. The V gene end was trimmed by 6 bases and the J gene end by 4 bases; junction bases not matched to a gene: 11. Germline V gene data show CDR1 as SQVTM and CDR2 as ANQGSEA. The CDR3 DNA reads TGCAGCGTGGAAAAGGGACTAGCGGGTGCCGCAGATACGCAGTATTTT. This sequence encodes CSVEKGLAGAADTQYF.

The chain links TRBV7-2 to TRBJ2-6; D remains ambiguous. Germline-derived CDR1 and CDR2 are SGHTA and FQGNSA. Trimming cost V 4 bases and J 2 bases, with 12 bases left between them. CDR3 length equals 16 residues. The CDR3 sequence is CASSSLGPPGANVLTF. In DNA form, the CDR3 reads TGTGCCAGCAGCTCTCTAGGCCCTCCTGGGGCCAACGTCCTGACTTTC.

This clonotype was seen many times. The chain links TRBV4-3 to TRBJ2-1, with 7 bases identical to TRBD1. With 5 bases clipped from V and 4 bases from J, the junction kept 5 bases outside the gene matches. Germline values: CDR1 LGHNA, CDR2 YSLEER. The CDR3 loop spans 14 amino acids. The CDR3 nucleotides are TGCGCCAGCAGCTTCGGACAGGCATACAATGAGCAGTTCTTC. Protein: CASSFGQAYNEQFF.

This chain joins TRBV28 and TRBJ1-4; D gene uncertain. The CDR3 is 16 residues long. V shed 3 bases and J shed 7 bases, with 18 bases lying between them. The germline V gene has CDR1 MDHEN and CDR2 SYDVKM. DNA of the CDR3: TGTGCCAGCAGTTTCATCGACCGGAGGAGGAGTGAAAAACTGTTTTTT. Residues: CASSFIDRRRSEKLFF.

Points on this clonotype: A much bigger clone sits one base away, suggesting this may be a read error. Because the CDR3 is missing its conserved closing phenylalanine or tryptophan, this is likely a read error. The chain joins TRBV3-1 to TRBJ2-7; maybe TRBD2 (5 bases). The CDR3 sequence is 14 residues long. Germline loops: CDR1 LGHDT, CDR2 YNNKEL (reference sequence). Trimming pared 1 base from V and 2 bases from J, leaving 9 bases between. CDR3 in DNA: TGTGCCAGCAGCCAAGGGGCCGGGACCTACGAGCAGTACATC. Residues: CASSQGAGTYEQYI.

This clonotype has a handful of counts. The chain is built from TRBV6-6 and TRBJ1-5, with D possibly matching TRBD1 (5 bases). V was trimmed by 2 bases and J by 3 bases, leaving 14 bases between them. The CDR3 runs to 16 residues. CDR1 and CDR2 (germline): MNHNY, SVGAGI (reference sequence). The CDR3 nucleotides are TGTGCCAGCAGTTACGCAGGCCGGGGCCACAATCAGCCCCAGCATTTT. Translation gives CASSYAGRGHNQPQHF.